The 26 T cell receptor beta chains presented below share a single source sample, sequenced in a study of T cell responses to AZD1222 COVID-19 vaccine. The repertoire was sequenced with immunoSEQ multiplex PCR; TCRdb's copy has only in-frame clones and lacks some. Among 95,000 to 110,000 clones listed, roughly 85% were seen once. The sample here was peripheral blood, taken 28 days after the second AZD1222 dose. The receptors were sampled from an adult who received the AZD1222 COVID-19 vaccine.

The chain recombines TRBV28 with TRBJ1-4; D call uncertain. The CDR3 contains 16 residues. V was clipped by 5 bases and J by 3 bases, with 16 bases between them. Germline CDR1 and CDR2: MDHEN and SYDVKM. In DNA, the CDR3 is TGTGCCAGCAGTCCCCAGATCGGTGGGGCTAATGAAAAACTGTTTTTT. Protein product: CASSPQIGGANEKLFF.

This clone has more than one count but fewer than ten. The chain recombines TRBV6-2 or TRBV6-3 with TRBJ1-1; D perhaps matches TRBD1 (5 bases). This CDR3 has 13 amino acids. CDR1 and CDR2 from the germline V gene are MNHEY and SVGEGT. V gave up 5 bases and J gave up 2 bases, with 9 bases separating them. In DNA form, the CDR3 reads TGTGCCAGCAGTACCGACAGAAACACTGAAGCTTTCTTT. Encoded protein: CASSTDRNTEAFF.

The chain recombines TRBV7-2 with TRBJ2-7; 12 bases fit TRBD2. This CDR3 contains 17 residues. Germline-derived CDR1 and CDR2 are SGHTA and FQGNSA. V lost 2 bases to trimming and J lost 0 bases; unmatched junction nucleotides: 5. For the CDR3, the DNA is TGTGCCAGCAGCTTAAGGGCTAGCGGGGGGGCCTCCTACGAGCAGTACTTC. It translates to CASSLRASGGASYEQYF. Filled out from reference TRBV7-2 and TRBJ2-7, the complete variable domain reads GAGVSQSPSNKVTEKGKDVELRCDPISGHTALYWYRQSLGQGLEFLIYFQGNSAPDKSGLPSDRFSAERTGGSVSTLTIQRTQQEDSAVYLCASSLRASGGASYEQYFGPGTRLTVT.

The chain couples TRBV18 to TRBJ2-7, with a tentative D call TRBD1 (6 bases). The CDR3 runs 16 residues. V was trimmed by 4 bases and J by 0 bases, leaving 16 bases between them. Germline CDR1 reads KGHSH; CDR2 reads LQKENI. The CDR3 here is CASSQADSYSSYEQYF. The CDR3 bases are TGTGCCAGCTCACAAGCGGACAGTTATAGCTCCTACGAGCAGTACTTC.

The chain combines TRBV19 with TRBJ2-1; 11 nucleotides line up with TRBD1. From germline, CDR1 is LNHDA and CDR2 SQIVND (reference sequence). This CDR3 is built from 16 residues. The junction had 4 bases not matched to a gene; V was cut back by 3 bases and J by 3 bases. The CDR3 DNA reads TGTGCCAGTAGTATGGCGGGGACAGGGGGCTACAATGAGCAGTTCTTC. Translating gives CASSMAGTGGYNEQFF.

J is TRBJ1-3 and V is TRBV13; D not resolved. Germline V CDR1 and CDR2: PRHDT, FYEKMQ (reference sequence). Trimming took 6 bases from V and 0 from J, leaving 12 bases between them. The CDR3 is made up of 15 amino acids. CDR3 sequence reads: CASRPRTFSGNTIYF. Here the CDR3 DNA reads TGTGCCAGCAGGCCTAGAACATTCTCTGGAAACACCATATATTTT.

The CDR3 DNA reads as TGCGCCAGCAGTGAGGGACTAGCTTCATCCTACGAGCAGTACTTC. The encoded protein is CASSEGLASSYEQYF. V is TRBV10-1 and J is TRBJ2-7; 8 nucleotides align to TRBD2. Per the germline V gene, CDR1 is WNHNN and CDR2 is SYGVQD (reference sequence). The CDR3 extends over 15 amino acids. V shed 2 bases and J 1 base; nucleotides not matched to a gene: 4.

The V gene is TRBV28, the J gene TRBJ2-7; 7 positions match TRBD1. This CDR3 has 12 residues. The trim removed 8 bases at V and 9 bases at J, leaving 10 bases unmatched. Germline loops: CDR1 MDHEN, CDR2 SYDVKM. In DNA form, the CDR3 reads TGTGCCAGCCTAAATCGACAGGGCTGGCAGTACTTC. Protein sequence: CASLNRQGWQYF.

This sequence joins TRBV28 and TRBJ1-2, with D unclear. Trimming cost V 6 bases and J 4 bases, with 15 bases left between them. This CDR3 comprises 14 residues. Germline values: CDR1 MDHEN, CDR2 SYDVKM. The CDR3 DNA follows: TGTGCCAGCAGATCGGAAGGAACAGTCTATGGCTACACCTTC. Its translation: CASRSEGTVYGYTF.

This chain connects TRBV2 to TRBJ1-2; a possible D gene is TRBD1 (5 bases). Per the germline V gene, CDR1 is SNHLY and CDR2 is FYNNEI. V was shortened by 5 bases and J by 7 bases, with 11 bases between the two germline ends. The CDR3 length is 12 residues. CDR3 in amino acids: CASSTGDGGYTF. The CDR3, as DNA: TGTGCCAGCAGTACAGGAGATGGTGGCTACACCTTC.

This clone was seen a single time. The rearrangement uses TRBV21-1 and TRBJ1-1; TRBD1, the table's D call, lacks a check against the DNA. TRBV21-1 is a documented pseudogene. This CDR3 is built from 17 residues. CDR3 in DNA: TGTGCCAGCGGATCCACGGACAGGGAAGACGGGAACACTGAAGCTTTCTTT. Protein: CASGSTDREDGNTEAFF.

V gene TRBV4-2 combines with J gene TRBJ1-2; no clear D. Germline V gene sequence: CDR1 LGHNA, CDR2 YNFKEQ. This CDR3 contains 15 residues. V lost 0 bases, J lost 6 bases, and 14 bases lay in between. CDR3 coding DNA: TGTGCCAGCAGCCAAGATCTCGGCCCCCTCCATGGCTACACCTTC. Translating gives CASSQDLGPLHGYTF.

In this sample, this clone turned up a few times. The J gene is TRBJ1-1, the V gene TRBV7-9; TRBD1 aligns across 8 bases. CDR1 is SEHNR, CDR2 FQNEAQ, per germline (reference sequence). The V gene end was trimmed by 3 bases and the J gene end by 7 bases; junction bases not matched to a gene: 4. This CDR3 is 13 amino acids long. The CDR3 is CASSFQGANEAFF. CDR3 nucleotides: TGTGCCAGCAGCTTTCAGGGGGCAAATGAAGCTTTCTTT.

The rearrangement uses TRBV19 and TRBJ2-3, with TRBD2 identical over 7 bases. V was pared by 5 bases and J by 3 bases, with 5 bases of the junction left unmatched. CDR1 is LNHDA, CDR2 SQIVND, per germline (reference sequence). This CDR3 has 14 residues. As DNA, the CDR3 is TGTGCCAGTAGTTCCGGGGGGTTGACAGATACGCAGTATTTT. As protein: CASSSGGLTDTQYF.

The rearrangement links TRBV18 to TRBJ1-1, with D maybe TRBD1 (5 bases). V lost 2 bases to trimming and J lost 8 bases, with 15 bases between them. The length of the CDR3 is 14 residues. Germline-derived CDR1 and CDR2 are KGHSH and LQKENI. The DNA of the CDR3 is TGTGCCAGCTCACCAACCACTCCCCAGGGAGAAGCTTTCTTT. Protein sequence: CASSPTTPQGEAFF.

The rearrangement links TRBV12-3 or TRBV12-4 to TRBJ2-7; D may be TRBD1 (6 bases). The CDR3 loop spans 13 amino acids. Trimming took off 2 bases at V and 6 bases at J, with 11 bases between the two ends. As DNA, the CDR3 is TGTGCCAGCAGTTTAAGCAGGGGCATCGAGCAGTACTTC. Amino acids: CASSLSRGIEQYF.

The gene calls are TRBV10-3 and TRBJ1-2; 8 nucleotides align to TRBD1. The CDR3 covers 13 residues. V was pared by 2 bases and J by 6 bases, with 2 bases of the junction left unmatched. The germline V gene encodes CDR1 ENHRY and CDR2 SYGVKD. This CDR3 reads CAISERTGHGYTF. The CDR3 region has the DNA TGTGCCATCAGTGAGAGGACAGGGCATGGCTACACCTTC.

This clone showed up just a few times. This chain uses TRBV27 with TRBJ1-2, with 11 bases lining up with TRBD1. Looked up from germline, CDR1 is MNHEY and CDR2 is SMNVEV (reference sequence). Unmatched junction bases numbered 7, after V lost 4 bases and J lost 6 bases. The CDR3 is made up of 15 amino acids. CDR3 residues: CASSYGTGGFNGYTF. The CDR3 nucleotides read TGTGCCAGCAGTTATGGGACAGGGGGATTCAATGGCTACACCTTC.

The V call is TRBV11-2, the J call TRBJ2-2; tentatively, D is TRBD1 (5 bases). The CDR3 extends over 14 amino acids. V dropped 5 bases and J dropped 1 base, with 8 bases sitting between them. Germline V gene lookup returns CDR1 SGHAT and CDR2 FQNNGV. Written as DNA, the CDR3 is TGTGCCAGCAGCCCCGACAGGAACACCGGGGAGCTGTTTTTT. Translated: CASSPDRNTGELFF.

V gene TRBV11-2 combines with J gene TRBJ2-5; D is possibly TRBD1 (6 bases). Germline V gives CDR1 SGHAT, CDR2 FQNNGV. V was trimmed by 1 base and J by 9 bases, leaving 18 bases between them. The CDR3 covers 15 residues. CDR3 residues: CASSLGPTGMGPQYF. CDR3 bases: TGTGCCAGCAGCTTAGGTCCAACAGGGATGGGTCCCCAGTACTTC.

The V call is TRBV28, the J call TRBJ2-7; 8 bases agree with TRBD1. Germline V lookup: CDR1 MDHEN, CDR2 SYDVKM. Trimming at V came to 4 bases and at J to 3 bases, leaving 8 bases not matched to a gene. The CDR3 loop spans 15 amino acids. CDR3 bases: TGTGCCAGCAGTTCCCCAGGGGGCCCACTCTACGAGCAGTACTTC. Protein product: CASSSPGGPLYEQYF.

The J gene is TRBJ2-3, the V gene TRBV21-1; TRBD1, the table's D call, lacks a check against the DNA. TRBV21-1 is a known pseudogene. The CDR3 runs to 15 residues. DNA for the CDR3: TGTGCCAGCAGCAAAGGGCAGGGATTCACAGATACGCAGTATTTT. This encodes CASSKGQGFTDTQYF.

The rearrangement uses TRBV19 and TRBJ1-1, with a possible D match to TRBD1 (6 bases). Trimming shortened V by 9 bases and J by 3 bases, and 14 bases separated the two germline ends. The CDR3 sequence is 13 residues long. Germline V gene data show CDR1 as LNHDA and CDR2 as SQIVND (reference sequence). For the CDR3, the DNA is TGTGCCAGCCTTGGGGGCCCACACACTGAAGCTTTCTTT. It encodes CASLGGPHTEAFF.

The chain employs TRBV28 and TRBJ1-5, with D hard to call. Trimming pared 7 bases from V and 2 bases from J, leaving 6 bases between. The CDR3 length is 12 residues. CDR1 MDHEN and CDR2 SYDVKM come from the germline V gene. The CDR3 here is CASTVGNQPQHF. CDR3 sequence (DNA): TGTGCCAGCACCGTCGGCAATCAGCCCCAGCATTTT.

The V gene is TRBV14, the J gene TRBJ2-7, with D perhaps matching TRBD1 or TRBD2 (5 bases each). The CDR3 runs 18 residues. Trimming pared 0 bases from V and 3 bases from J, leaving 21 bases between. From germline, CDR1 is SGHDN and CDR2 FVKESK. The CDR3 sequence: CASSQEGDRARGNYEQYF. For the CDR3, the DNA is TGTGCCAGCAGCCAAGAAGGGGATCGGGCACGAGGGAACTACGAGCAGTACTTC.

The chain uses TRBV19 and TRBJ1-2; D gene ambiguous. Germline assignment: CDR1 LNHDA and CDR2 SQIVND (reference sequence). There are 14 residues in the CDR3. Trimming took 3 bases from V and 4 from J, leaving 12 bases between them. CDR3: CASSIAPNRYGYTF. In nucleotides, the CDR3 is TGTGCCAGTAGTATTGCTCCCAACCGCTATGGCTACACCTTC.